These 20 T cell receptor beta chains originate from one sample sequenced in a study of tumor-infiltrating lymphocytes in oesophageal squamous cell carcinoma. In TCRdb, the PCR reads were re-called with MiXCR into one record per CDR3 protein. The table has tens of thousands of distinct CDR3 sequences, roughly two fifths seen once. The sample consisted of esophageal tumor tissue. The origin of the receptors is a male donor with esophageal squamous cell carcinoma.

This clonotype was found many times. This chain uses TRBV6-4 with TRBJ1-2; possibly TRBD1 for D (6 bases). Trimming pared 3 bases from V and 8 bases from J, leaving 16 bases between. The V gene's germline CDR1 is MRHNA and CDR2 SNTAGT. The CDR3 covers 14 residues. Written as DNA, the CDR3 is TGTGCCAGCAGTGAAAGTTCGACAGGCCCGGGCTACACCTTC. Its translation: CASSESSTGPGYTF.

Only one count was recorded for this clonotype. V is TRBV7-6 and J is TRBJ2-7; D may correspond to TRBD1 or TRBD2 (5 bases each). The last part of the DNA fits TRBJ2-5 better; the J call may be wrong. CDR1 SGHVS and CDR2 FNYEAQ come from the germline V gene. The CDR3 consists of 14 residues. CDR3 coding DNA: TGTGCCAGCAGCTTGAGGGACGGCGGAGAGACCCAGTACTTC. Its translation: CASSLRDGGETQYF.

By its share, this clonotype is medium-sized. The chain joins TRBV7-6 to TRBJ1-1, with 10 bases fitting TRBD1. The V and J ends lost 8 bases and 0 bases, in that order; junction bases with no gene match: 12. Germline values: CDR1 SGHVS, CDR2 FNYEAQ. The CDR3 is made up of 17 amino acids. The CDR3 reads CASVGPAGTGVNTEAFF. The CDR3 coding sequence is TGTGCCAGCGTCGGCCCAGCCGGGACAGGGGTGAACACTGAAGCTTTCTTT. Supplemented by reference TRBV7-6 and TRBJ1-1, the full variable domain reads GAGVSQSPRYKVTKRGQDVALRCDPISGHVSLYWYRQALGQGPEFLTYFNYEAQQDKSGLPNDRFSAERPEGSISTLTIQRTEQRDSAMYRCASVGPAGTGVNTEAFFGQGTRLTVV.

Turning to this clonotype: The CDR3 does not close with the conserved phenylalanine or tryptophan, likely indicating a read error. The CDR3 sequence: CASEARSSYEQYL. In DNA, the CDR3 is TGTGCCAGCGAAGCCAGGAGTTCTTACGAGCAGTACTTG. The chain recombines TRBV7-4 with TRBJ2-1; no clear D. The J call may be faulty, since TRBJ2-7 better matches the DNA end. The CDR3 spans 13 residues. Germline V CDR1 and CDR2: SGHVT, SQSDAQ.

This clonotype came up a few times. This chain links TRBV6-1 with TRBJ2-1; the match to TRBD1 covers 8 bases. CDR3 length: 15 residues. The trim removed 6 bases at V and 9 bases at J, leaving 13 bases unmatched. CDR1 is MNHNS and CDR2 is SASEGT in the germline V gene. CDR3: CASSLEYRGASEQFF. The CDR3, as DNA: TGTGCCAGCAGCTTAGAATACAGGGGGGCGAGTGAGCAGTTCTTC.

This clonotype was seen a single time. At one end the junction does not follow the germline gene, possibly because of a read error. The chain is built from TRBV6-1 and TRBJ2-5; TRBD1 is a possible D gene (5 bases). Germline lookup yields CDR1 MNHNS and CDR2 SASEGT. The CDR3 length is 17 residues. The CDR3 loop is CASSEALQGSYNSPLHF. The CDR3 DNA is TGTGCCAGCAGTGAAGCGCTCCAGGGCTCCTATAATTCACCCCTCCACTTC.

The sample holds many counts of this clonotype. This chain connects TRBV15 to TRBJ2-7, with D uncertain. The CDR3 has 13 residues. Germline-derived CDR1 and CDR2 are LNHNV and YYDKDF (reference sequence). V dropped 1 base and J dropped 12 bases, with 16 bases sitting between them. DNA of the CDR3: TGTGCCACCAGCAGAGTTGGGCAGGAAGAGAGGTACTTC. It is translated as CATSRVGQEERYF.

The rearrangement joins TRBV7-3 to TRBJ2-1, with TRBD2 identical over 7 bases. The CDR3 sequence is 15 residues long. Germline CDR1 is SGHTA and CDR2 is FQGTGA. With V trimmed by 3 bases and J by 1 base, 3 bases remained unmatched. The CDR3 DNA follows: TGTGCCAGCAGCTTGGGAGGGACTTCCTACAATGAGCAGTTCTTC. Protein: CASSLGGTSYNEQFF.

This clonotype has at least ten counts. The gene calls are TRBV5-1 and TRBJ2-7; 8 nucleotides align to TRBD2. V lost 5 bases, J lost 2 bases, and 9 bases stayed unmatched. The CDR3 totals 15 residues. From germline, CDR1 is SGHRS and CDR2 YFSETQ. As DNA, the CDR3 is TGCGCCAGCAGTCATCAACCGGGAGGGACCTACGAGCAGTACTTC. Residues: CASSHQPGGTYEQYF.

Note on this clonotype: The junction departs from the called germline gene at one end, perhaps through a read error. This rearrangement joins TRBV7-2 to TRBJ2-3, with a possible D match to TRBD2 (7 bases). The CDR3 sequence is 16 residues long. The germline V gene encodes CDR1 SGHTA and CDR2 FQGNSA. CDR3 protein: CASSLFGGGSKDTQYF. DNA for the CDR3: TGTGCCAGCAGCTTATTTGGGGGCGGGAGCAAAGATACGCAGTATTTT. The whole variable domain, filled in from reference TRBV7-2 and TRBJ2-3, reads GAGVSQSPSNKVTEKGKDVELRCDPISGHTALYWYRQSLGQGLEFLIYFQGNSAPDKSGLPSDRFSAERTGGSVSTLTIQRTQQEDSAVYLCASSLFGGGSKDTQYFGPGTRLTVL.

The table lists this clonotype with many counts. A much larger clone differs by one base, so this may be a read error. This rearrangement joins TRBV7-2 to TRBJ2-5; 7 nucleotides line up with TRBD1. After removal of 2 bases from V and 11 bases from J, the junction contained 14 bases not matched to a gene. Germline values: CDR1 SGHTA, CDR2 FQGNSA. This CDR3 spans 15 amino acids. CDR3 sequence reads: CASSLLQGPTGEQYF. The CDR3 DNA is TGTGCCAGCAGCTTACTACAGGGGCCTACTGGTGAGCAGTACTTC.

This clonotype was counted ten times or more. This chain joins TRBV7-9 and TRBJ2-3; D perhaps matches TRBD1 (5 bases). The CDR3 has 14 amino acids. Deletions cut 5 bases from V and 0 bases from J, with 9 bases between. The germline CDR1 and CDR2 sequences are SEHNR and FQNEAQ (reference sequence). CDR3 sequence reads: CASSNRQSTDTQYF. CDR3 nucleotide sequence: TGTGCCAGCAGCAATCGACAGAGCACAGATACGCAGTATTTT.

This clonotype was seen repeatedly, ten times or more. A much larger clone lies one base from this, so it may be a read error. The gene calls are TRBV28 and TRBJ2-5; D unclear. The CDR3 has 12 amino acids. The germline V gene has CDR1 MDHEN and CDR2 SYDVKM. The V and J ends lost 3 bases and 11 bases respectively, with 13 bases between them. For the CDR3, the DNA is TGTGCCAGCAGTTTGGGTCATAATGAGCAGTACTTC. It codes for CASSLGHNEQYF.

With respect to this clonotype: Sequence at one end of the junction differs from germline and may be a read error. The chain carries TRBV5-3 and TRBJ2-5; D perhaps matches TRBD2 (5 bases). Gene TRBJ2-1 matches the end of the DNA better, so the J call may be wrong. TRBV5-3 is noted as an ORF with a role that remains uncertain. This CDR3 contains 16 residues. The CDR3 region has the DNA TGTGCCAGCAGCTTGGCCCTTACGGGGTTACACAATGAGCAGTTCTTC. Translated: CASSLALTGLHNEQFF.

The chain has TRBV7-3 and TRBJ2-6; tentatively, D is TRBD2 (5 bases). The germline V and J ends were trimmed by 2 bases and 0 bases, with 23 bases remaining between them. The germline CDR1 and CDR2 sequences are SGHTA and FQGTGA. The CDR3 totals 21 residues. The CDR3 sequence: CASSLWPKRGPDYSGANVLTF. The CDR3 region has the DNA TGTGCCAGCAGCTTATGGCCCAAGCGAGGCCCTGACTACTCTGGGGCCAACGTCCTGACTTTC.

The table lists this clonotype with a few counts. The chain combines TRBV4-2 with TRBJ2-1; perhaps TRBD2 as D (6 bases). Trimming removed 8 bases from V and 7 bases from J, with 18 bases in between. From germline, CDR1 is LGHNA and CDR2 YNFKEQ. This CDR3 is 14 amino acids long. CDR3: CASGARGSLNEQFF. CDR3 nucleotide sequence: TGTGCCAGCGGGGCCCGGGGGTCCCTTAATGAGCAGTTCTTC.

V is TRBV10-1 and J is TRBJ2-1, with a tentative D call TRBD2 (5 bases). The CDR3 is 13 amino acids. The ends were cut back, 3 bases at V and 3 bases at J, with 6 bases in the middle. Germline CDR1 and CDR2: WNHNN and SYGVQD (reference sequence). DNA for the CDR3: TGCGCCAGCAGTGACGGGAACTACAATGAGCAGTTCTTC. Amino acid sequence: CASSDGNYNEQFF.

The rearrangement uses TRBV27 and TRBJ2-7; unclear D gene. The better agreement between TRBJ2-1 and the DNA end casts doubt on the J call. In germline, CDR1 is MNHEY, CDR2 SMNVEV (reference sequence). The CDR3 has 15 amino acids. For the CDR3, the DNA is TGTGCCAGCAGTTTCCGGACGGCGTCCCACAATGAGCAGTTCTTC. It specifies CASSFRTASHNEQFF.

This chain connects TRBV7-6 to TRBJ1-6; no definite D call. Germline V gene sequence: CDR1 SGHVS, CDR2 FNYEAQ. Trimming shortened V by 5 bases and J by 0 bases, and 5 bases separated the two germline ends. The CDR3 runs to 14 residues. The DNA of the CDR3 is TGTGCCAGCAGCGCTAACTCCTATAATTCACCCCTCCACTTT. Amino acid sequence: CASSANSYNSPLHF.

The chain carries TRBV7-8 and TRBJ2-3; D may be TRBD2 (6 bases). The J call could be wrong; TRBJ2-5 is a better fit for the DNA end. CDR3 length: 17 amino acids. Germline V gene sequence: CDR1 SGHVS, CDR2 FQNEAQ. In DNA form, the CDR3 reads TGTGCCAGCAGCTTAGCGGTGGACCCCGGAGGGGTAGAGACCCAGTACTTC. As protein: CASSLAVDPGGVETQYF.